The clone carrying this T cell receptor (beta chain) was seen at least ten times. This record comes from a study of T cells in Graves' hyperthyroidism and ophthalmopathy. Amplified TCR beta CDR3 regions derived from RNA transcripts. An initial round of RT-PCR targeting the TCR CDR3 relied on the HTBI primer set. TCRdb analysed the multiplex PCR reads with MiXCR anew, one entry per CDR3 protein. Of approximately 400,000 distinct CDR3 sequences in the sample, about 14% were seen once. The CDR3 consists of 13 residues. The germline V gene encodes CDR1 SGHAT and CDR2 FQNNGV. Trimming cost V 0 bases and J 4 bases, with 7 bases left between them. The study left out patients who had uncontrolled infection, other autoimmune disease, pregnancy or lactation. For the diagnoses, clinical symptoms, serum thyroxine and TRAb, thyroid ultrasound and orbital computed tomography were used.

The sequencing sample was made of blood. The chain couples TRBV11-2 to TRBJ2-7; D call uncertain. The origin of this receptor is a man aged 50 or older with Graves' ophthalmopathy. The DNA of the CDR3 is TGTGCCAGCAGCTTAGAACAGTTTTACGAGCAGTACTTC. It encodes CASSLEQFYEQYF.